This T cell receptor (beta chain) was captured in a study of T-cell reconstitution after alpha-beta-depleted transplantation in children. Overall study results and limits: When one year had passed after transplant, most T-cell counts and diversity came from newly produced T cells.

To note about this clonotype: Its antigen is as yet unknown.

CDR3 length equals 16 residues. Looked up from germline, CDR1 is SNHLY and CDR2 is FYNNEI. Between the trimmed V and J ends, which lost 0 bases and 7 bases, there was a span of 19 bases. During its preparation, the TCRbeta library received unique molecular identifiers. TCRdb re-called the PCR reads with MiXCR, one entry per CDR3 protein. The sample has about 870,000 distinct CDR3 sequences, 16% seen once. This TCR was recovered from a male patient aged 10-17 years who had a stem cell transplant for acute lymphoblastic leukemia, so the T cells may come from the graft donor. The sample in question was PBMCs, mostly from graft donor cells, obtained 360 days after TCRalphabeta/CD19-depleted stem cell transplant. V and J are TRBV2 and TRBJ2-7; unclear D gene. The CDR3 nucleotides are TGTGCCAGCAGTGAAGCGCTTCAAGAACTCCTCGGGGAGCAGTACTTC. Protein product: CASSEALQELLGEQYF.